The T cell receptor beta chain described here comes from a study of beta chain features in type 1 diabetes. Concerning this clone itself: What it binds is unknown.

Germline CDR1 and CDR2: SQVTM and ANQGSEA. V lost 2 bases and J lost 3, with 20 bases in between. The CDR3 has 17 residues. The investigators reverse transcribed all of the isolated RNA, so they sequenced expressed TCRB transcripts. Assay: immunoSEQ multiplex PCR; the TCRdb copy retains only in-frame clones and omits some. The table shows about 220,000 clones, with about 11% occurring only once. Findings and limits, study-wide: Using cDNA template may skew counts toward highly expressing activated cells. Compared to healthy donors, patients appeared to have naive, central memory and Treg TCRB repertoires that were more alike. TCRB CDR3s from Type 1 diabetes patients were moderately but significantly shorter in all four CD4+ subsets. Whether TCRB rearrangement is influenced by HLA type was left unresolved in this analysis.

The sequencing input was central memory CD4+ T cells from blood. The chain carries TRBV29-1 and TRBJ2-4; perhaps TRBD1 as D (6 bases). The source of this sequence is a man aged 18 to 30 in good health. The CDR3: CSVETPQGRWFKNIQYF. Here the CDR3 DNA reads TGCAGCGTTGAAACGCCCCAGGGGCGATGGTTCAAAAACATTCAGTACTTC.